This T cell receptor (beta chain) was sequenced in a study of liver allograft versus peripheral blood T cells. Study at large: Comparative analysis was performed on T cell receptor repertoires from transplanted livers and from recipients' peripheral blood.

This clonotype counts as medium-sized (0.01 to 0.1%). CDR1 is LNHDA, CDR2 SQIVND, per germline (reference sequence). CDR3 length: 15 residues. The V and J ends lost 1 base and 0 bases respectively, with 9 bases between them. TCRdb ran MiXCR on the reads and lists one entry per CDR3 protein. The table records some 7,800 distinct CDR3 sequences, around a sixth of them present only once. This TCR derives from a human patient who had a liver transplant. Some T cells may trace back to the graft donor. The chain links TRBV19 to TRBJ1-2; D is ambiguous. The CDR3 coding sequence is TGTGCCAGTAGTATAGTTGGGGTGGCTAACTATGGCTACACCTTC. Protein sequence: CASSIVGVANYGYTF.